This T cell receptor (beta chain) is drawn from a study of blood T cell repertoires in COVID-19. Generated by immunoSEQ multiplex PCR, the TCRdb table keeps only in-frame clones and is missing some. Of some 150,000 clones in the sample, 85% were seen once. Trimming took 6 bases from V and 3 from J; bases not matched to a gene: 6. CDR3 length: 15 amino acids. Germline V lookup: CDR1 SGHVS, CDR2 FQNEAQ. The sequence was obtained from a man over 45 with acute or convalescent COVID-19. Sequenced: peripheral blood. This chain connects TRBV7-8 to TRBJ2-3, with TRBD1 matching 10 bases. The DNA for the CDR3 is TGTGCCAGCAGGACAGGGACAGGGGTGACAGATACGCAGTATTTT. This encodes CASRTGTGVTDTQYF. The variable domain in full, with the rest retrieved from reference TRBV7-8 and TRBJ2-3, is GAGVSQSPRYKVAKRGQDVALRCDPISGHVSLFWYQQALGQGPEFLTYFQNEAQLDKSGLPSDRFFAERPEGSVSTLKIQRTQQEDSAVYLCASRTGTGVTDTQYFGPGTRLTVL.